Given below is one TCR beta chain in context. The protocol was immunoSEQ multiplex PCR, while the TCRdb copy is restricted to in-frame clones and leaves out a portion. Among about 82,000 clones listed, about 89% were seen once. The CDR3 extends over 14 amino acids. Germline-derived CDR1 and CDR2 are LGHDT and YNNKEL (reference sequence). Trimming left V 4 bases short and J 10 bases short, with 17 bases between. This specimen belongs to a study of blood T cell repertoires in COVID-19. This sequence joins TRBV3-1 (or the pseudogene TRBV3-2) and TRBJ2-1; D remains unclear. The sequencing sample was made of PBMCs or T cells enriched from blood (not recorded which). The TCR comes from a woman between 50 and 59 years old with acute COVID-19. The chain's CDR3 is CASSLPMRPREQFF. CDR3 DNA: TGTGCCAGCAGCCTACCGATGAGGCCAAGGGAGCAGTTCTTC.